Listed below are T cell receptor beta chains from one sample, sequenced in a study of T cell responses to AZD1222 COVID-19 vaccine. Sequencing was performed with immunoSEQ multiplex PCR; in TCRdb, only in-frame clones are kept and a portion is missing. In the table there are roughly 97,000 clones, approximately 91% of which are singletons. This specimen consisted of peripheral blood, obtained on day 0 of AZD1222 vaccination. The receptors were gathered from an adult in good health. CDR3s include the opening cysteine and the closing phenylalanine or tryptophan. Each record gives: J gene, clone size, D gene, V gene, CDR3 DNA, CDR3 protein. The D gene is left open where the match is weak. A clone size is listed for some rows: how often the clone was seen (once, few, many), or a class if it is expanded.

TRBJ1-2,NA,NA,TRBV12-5,TGTGCTAGTGCCCCCGGGACATCCTATGGCTACACCTTC,CASAPGTSYGYTF
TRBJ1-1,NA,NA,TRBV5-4,TGTGCCAGCAGCCCCCCATACGGGGACATTGAAGCTTTCTTT,CASSPPYGDIEAFF
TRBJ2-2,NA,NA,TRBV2,TGTGCCACCCGGGGAGACACCGGGGAGCTGTTTTTT,CATRGDTGELFF
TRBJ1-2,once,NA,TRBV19,TGTGCCAGTAGTATCAGGCCCGAGGAGGGAGGCTACACCTTC,CASSIRPEEGGYTF
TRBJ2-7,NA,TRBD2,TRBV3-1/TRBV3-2,TGTGCCAGCAGCACCCGGACGGGGGGAGGTTCCTACGAGCAGTACTTC,CASSTRTGGGSYEQYF
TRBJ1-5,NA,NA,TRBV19,TGTGCCAGTTCCCTCCGGGAGGGGAATCAGCCCCAGCATTTT,CASSLREGNQPQHF
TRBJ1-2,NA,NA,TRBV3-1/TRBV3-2,TGTGCCATAGGAGGGGTAGACGGCTACACCTTC,CAIGGVDGYTF
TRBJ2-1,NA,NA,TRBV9,TGTGCCAGCAGCCCCGAGATTCGGGCGGCTCCTAATGAGCAGTTCTTC,CASSPEIRAAPNEQFF
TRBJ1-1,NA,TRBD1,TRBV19,TGTGCCAGTATGTGGACAGGGAAGAACACTGAAGCTTTCTTT,CASMWTGKNTEAFF
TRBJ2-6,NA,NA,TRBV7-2,TGTGCCAGCAGCTCAAGACGGTTGAGCTCTGGGGCCAACGTCCTGACTTTC,CASSSRRLSSGANVLTF
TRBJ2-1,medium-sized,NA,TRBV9,TGTGCCAGCACAGGCCGGGGAGGTGAGCAGTTCTTC,CASTGRGGEQFF
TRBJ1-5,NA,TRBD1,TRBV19,TGTGCCAGTAGATTAAGGACAGGGACTAGTCAGCCCCAGCATTTT,CASRLRTGTSQPQHF
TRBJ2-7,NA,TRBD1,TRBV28,TGTGCCAGCGAGAGCCTCGGACAGGGCTACGAGCAGTACTTC,CASESLGQGYEQYF
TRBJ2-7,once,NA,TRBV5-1,TGCGCCAGCAGCTTGGATTTTGGCATCTCCTACGAGCAGTACTTC,CASSLDFGISYEQYF
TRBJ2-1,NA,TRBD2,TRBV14,TGTGCCAGCAGCCAAGATCCACTAGCGGGGAGGGAGCAGTTCTTC,CASSQDPLAGREQFF
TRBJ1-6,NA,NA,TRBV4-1,TGCGCCAGCAGCCCGATTGGCAGGGACATGGGTTCACCCCTCCACTTT,CASSPIGRDMGSPLHF
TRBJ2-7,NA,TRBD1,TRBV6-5,TGTGCCAGCGGAAGCCCGGGACAGGGGGCCAACGAGCAGTACTTC,CASGSPGQGANEQYF
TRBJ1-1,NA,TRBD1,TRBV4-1,TGCGCCAGCAGCCGCCGGACAGGGGACACTGAAGCTTTCTTT,CASSRRTGDTEAFF
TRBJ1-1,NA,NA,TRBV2,TGTGCCAGCAATCGGGGGGGCCCGAACACTGAAGCTTTCTTT,CASNRGGPNTEAFF
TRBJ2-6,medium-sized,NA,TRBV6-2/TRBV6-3,TGTGCCAGCAGTGGGACGGCGGGGGGGGCCAACGTCCTGACTTTC,CASSGTAGGANVLTF
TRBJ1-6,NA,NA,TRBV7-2,TGTGCCAGCAGCTTAGATTCAGGGGAAGGCTCACCCCTCCACTTT,CASSLDSGEGSPLHF
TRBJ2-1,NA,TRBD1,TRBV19,TGTGCCAGTAGCCAACCCGACAGGGGATTCTACAATGAGCAGTTCTTC,CASSQPDRGFYNEQFF
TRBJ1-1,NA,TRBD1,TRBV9,TGTGCCAGCAGCGAGGCTTTGGCAGGGGGCTCGGGAAACACTGAAGCTTTCTTT,CASSEALAGGSGNTEAFF
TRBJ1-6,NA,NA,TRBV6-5,TGTGCCAGCAGTTACTCGAATCGGGGAACCAATTCACCCCTCCACTTT,CASSYSNRGTNSPLHF
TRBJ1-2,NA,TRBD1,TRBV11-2,TGTGCCAGCAGCGTAGCAGGGGGCGATGGCTACACCTTC,CASSVAGGDGYTF
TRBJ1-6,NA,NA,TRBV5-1,TGCGCCAGCAGCTTGGTTCCAGGGGAGGAGTCACCCCTCCACTTT,CASSLVPGEESPLHF
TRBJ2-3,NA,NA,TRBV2,TGTGCCTCCGCCTGGGGTGGGTTGGATACGCAGTATTTT,CASAWGGLDTQYF
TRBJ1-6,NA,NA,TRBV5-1,TGCGCCAGCAGGACCCCCTACGGTAATTCACCCCTCCACTTT,CASRTPYGNSPLHF
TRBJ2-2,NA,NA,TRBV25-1,TGTGCCAGCAGGGTCGGGGGGGAGCTGTTTTTT,CASRVGGELFF
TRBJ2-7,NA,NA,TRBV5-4,TGTGCCAGCAGCACTACCGGGAACCCCTACGAGCAGTACTTC,CASSTTGNPYEQYF
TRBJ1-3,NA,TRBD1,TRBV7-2,TGTGCCAGCAGCCCAGGGACAGGGGGATTTCGGAACACCATATATTTT,CASSPGTGGFRNTIYF
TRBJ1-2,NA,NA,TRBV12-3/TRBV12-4,TGTGCCAGCACCATGACAGTAAACTATGGCTACACCTTC,CASTMTVNYGYTF
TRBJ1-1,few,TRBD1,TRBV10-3,TGTGCCACCGAACCTACAGGGGGAAAAACTTTCTTT,CATEPTGGKTFF
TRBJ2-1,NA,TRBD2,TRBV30,TGTGCCTGGAGTGAATATCCTAGCGGGGCTTACAATGAGCAGTTCTTC,CAWSEYPSGAYNEQFF
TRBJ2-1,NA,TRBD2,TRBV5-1,TGCGCCAGCAGCTTCTCAGCGGGGGGGCGGGATGAGCAGTTCTTC,CASSFSAGGRDEQFF
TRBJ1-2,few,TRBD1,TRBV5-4,TGTGCCAGCAGCTTACAGGGGGCGGACTATGGCTACACCTTC,CASSLQGADYGYTF
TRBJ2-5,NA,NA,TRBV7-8,TGTGCCAGCAGCTTAGGATCGGGGGCGCCCCATGAGACCCAGTACTTC,CASSLGSGAPHETQYF
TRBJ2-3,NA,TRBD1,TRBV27,TGTGCCAGCAGTTTATCGTGGGCAGGGGGAACAGATACGCAGTATTTT,CASSLSWAGGTDTQYF
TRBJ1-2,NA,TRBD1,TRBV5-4,TGTGCCAGCAGCCTTACCGGACAGGTCGCTGGCTACACCTTC,CASSLTGQVAGYTF
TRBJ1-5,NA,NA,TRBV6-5,TGTGCCAGCAGGAAGGGGCTCCAGCCCCAGCATTTT,CASRKGLQPQHF
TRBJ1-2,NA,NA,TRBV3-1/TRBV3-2,TGTGCCAGCAGCCCCGACGGTAGGGCGGTCTATGGCTACACCTTC,CASSPDGRAVYGYTF
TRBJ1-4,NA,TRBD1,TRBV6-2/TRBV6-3,TGTGCCAGCAGCCCTCGTCCCGGGACAGGGGATGCAACTAATGAAAAACTGTTTTTT,CASSPRPGTGDATNEKLFF
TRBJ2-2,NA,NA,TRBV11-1,TGTGCCAGCAGCTTCCAAGGGGTCGGGGAGCTGTTTTTT,CASSFQGVGELFF
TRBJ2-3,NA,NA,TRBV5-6,TGTGCCAGCAGCTTGGTTAGCGCCCGATCCACAGATACGCAGTATTTT,CASSLVSARSTDTQYF
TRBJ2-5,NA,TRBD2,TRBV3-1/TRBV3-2,TGTGCCAGCAGCCTTCTTTCGGGGGGAGAGACCCAGTACTTC,CASSLLSGGETQYF
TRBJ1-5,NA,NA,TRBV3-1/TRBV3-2,TGTGCCAGCAGCCAAGATTTGAGGACACCCCAGCATTTT,CASSQDLRTPQHF